A selection of T cell receptor beta chains follows, all from one sample in a study of spatial heterogeneity in lung cancer. TCRdb re-derived calls from the 5' RACE reads in MiXCR, one entry per CDR3 protein. The data hold about 15,000 distinct CDR3 sequences, with almost 8% observed a single time. Source: PBMCs, taken at surgery. These receptors were obtained from a female donor with early-stage non-small cell lung cancer. Each CDR3 is given with its conserved first and last residue. The D gene is left open where the match is weak. Only part of the rows carry a size: once, few, many, or a class if the clone is expanded.

clone size,D gene,J gene,CDR3 length,V gene,CDR3 protein,CDR3 DNA
.,TRBD1,TRBJ2-3,18,TRBV24-1,CATSALQLGQGDGYTQYF,TGTGCCACCAGTGCCTTACAGTTGGGACAGGGGGATGGCTATACGCAGTATTTT
many,.,TRBJ1-6,13,TRBV5-1,CASSIGSNSPLHF,TGCGCCAGCAGCATCGGGAGTAATTCACCCCTCCACTTT
many,.,TRBJ2-5,14,TRBV27,CASSATLGGETQYF,TGTGCCAGCAGTGCGACACTTGGCGGGGAGACCCAGTACTTC
few,.,TRBJ2-1,17,TRBV6-5,CASSYSPTPGSYNEQFF,TGTGCCAGCAGTTACTCGCCCACCCCTGGGTCCTACAATGAGCAGTTCTTC
many,.,TRBJ2-5,12,TRBV29-1,CSVEPTQETQYF,TGCAGCGTTGAACCCACCCAAGAGACCCAGTACTTC
.,.,TRBJ1-2,13,TRBV10-3,CAISSPSNYGYTF,TGTGCCATCAGTAGTCCCTCTAACTATGGCTACACCTTC
many,.,TRBJ2-5,13,TRBV7-2,CASSPDGLRSQYF,TGTGCCAGCAGCCCGGACGGACTGAGGTCCCAGTACTTC
many,.,TRBJ1-1,15,TRBV7-9,CASSRWRGPNTEAFF,TGTGCCAGCAGCCGATGGCGGGGCCCGAACACTGAAGCTTTCTTT
many,.,TRBJ2-5,12,TRBV20-1,CSARIGVETQYF,TGCAGTGCCCGGATCGGGGTGGAGACCCAGTACTTC
.,TRBD1,TRBJ1-2,14,TRBV13,CASSLGQGAGGYTF,TGTGCCAGCAGCTTAGGGCAGGGGGCAGGTGGCTACACCTTC
many,.,TRBJ1-1,15,TRBV28,CASSPWTGGNTEAFF,TGTGCCAGCAGTCCCTGGACGGGGGGGAACACTGAAGCTTTCTTT
many,TRBD2,TRBJ2-1,16,TRBV28,CASSRASGDWVNEQFF,TGTGCCAGCAGTCGGGCTAGCGGGGACTGGGTCAATGAGCAGTTCTTC
many,.,TRBJ2-2,12,TRBV6-6,CASSYSYGELFF,TGTGCCAGCAGTTACTCTTACGGGGAGCTGTTTTTT
many,.,TRBJ2-1,17,TRBV6-4,CASSAPEGYGDYNEQFF,TGTGCCAGCAGTGCCCCCGAGGGATACGGGGACTACAATGAGCAGTTCTTC
many,.,TRBJ1-5,14,TRBV20-1,CSAGTGDGVQPQHF,TGCAGTGCTGGGACCGGGGATGGGGTACAGCCCCAGCATTTT